This T cell receptor beta chain was captured in a study of response to subunit inactivated influenza vaccine. Study-level findings and limits: Authors suggested few new T cells are recruited by each seasonal influenza vaccination.

The CDR3 covers 13 residues. The germline V gene has CDR1 SEHNR and CDR2 FQNEAQ (reference sequence). Trimming shortened V by 2 bases and J by 9 bases, and 12 bases separated the two germline ends. Remarks on this clonotype: Its antigen is unidentified.

TCRdb used MiXCR to reprocess the RT-PCR reads, holding one entry per CDR3 protein. Among 540,000 or so distinct CDR3 sequences listed, under 15% were seen once. This receptor was obtained from a man in his fifties or sixties who received an inactivated influenza vaccine. This material consisted of PBMCs from blood, taken roughly 46 days after vaccination. The V gene is TRBV7-9, the J gene TRBJ2-3; a weak D match, TRBD2 (5 bases). CDR3 sequence (DNA): TGTGCCAGCAGCTTATACAGCGGAGTCACGCAGTATTTT. It specifies CASSLYSGVTQYF.